These 28 T cell receptor beta chains came from one sample sequenced in a study of sequential checkpoint blockade in melanoma. Treatment denoted: randomized to nivolumab then ipilimumab (arm A) or the reverse (arm B). Data came from immunoSEQ multiplex PCR; TCRdb stores just in-frame clones and leaves some out. The sample yields tens of thousands of clones, roughly a third seen once. The sample was tumor tissue (inferred from file names), taken from a patient given nivolumab and ipilimumab in sequence. Source of these receptors: a human donor with melanoma.

The chain recombines TRBV5-1 with TRBJ2-7, with 8 nucleotides matching TRBD2. CDR1 is SGHRS, CDR2 YFSETQ, per germline. The CDR3 consists of 18 residues. V lost 3 bases, J lost 3 bases, and 17 bases stayed unmatched. For the CDR3, the DNA is TGCGCCAGCAGCTCCCCCCGACTGTCCAGCGGGGGAGACTACGAGCAGTACTTC. Translation: CASSSPRLSSGGDYEQYF. The full variable domain, in which reference TRBV5-1 and TRBJ2-7 provide the parts outside the CDR3, is KAGVTQTPRYLIKTRGQQVTLSCSPISGHRSVSWYQQTPGQGLQFLFEYFSETQRNKGNFPGRFSGRQFSNSRSEMNVSTLELGDSALYLCASSSPRLSSGGDYEQYFGPGTRLTVT.

The chain links TRBV6-8 to TRBJ1-2; the D gene is possibly TRBD1 (5 bases). The ends were cut back, 6 bases at V and 0 bases at J, with 14 bases in the middle. The CDR3 has 15 residues. The germline gives CDR1 MNHGY, CDR2 SAAAGT. The CDR3 nucleotides read TGTGCCAGCAGGTTCAGGGCGATAACTAACTATGGCTACACCTTC. Protein product: CASRFRAITNYGYTF.

The chain links TRBV18 to TRBJ2-7; D uncertain. The ends were cut back, 2 bases at V and 7 bases at J, with 9 bases in the middle. CDR3 length: 12 residues. Germline loops: CDR1 KGHSH, CDR2 LQKENI. In nucleotides, the CDR3 is TGTGCCAGCTCACCAAGGAGTGGGGAGCAGTACTTC. Amino acid sequence: CASSPRSGEQYF. The full variable domain, its missing parts supplied by reference TRBV18 and TRBJ2-7, is NAGVMQNPRHLVRRRGQEARLRCSPMKGHSHVYWYRQLPEEGLKFMVYLQKENIIDESGMPKERFSAEFPKEGPSILRIQQVVRGDSAAYFCASSPRSGEQYFGPGTRLTVT.

This clone showed up just a few times. V usage is TRBV6-8 and J usage is TRBJ1-1; D not resolved. Germline loops: CDR1 MNHGY, CDR2 SAAAGT. Trimming cost V 2 bases and J 5 bases, with 12 bases left between them. The CDR3 runs to 14 residues. The CDR3 spells CASSYQGGRTEAFF. As DNA, the CDR3 is TGTGCCAGCAGTTACCAAGGAGGGAGGACTGAAGCTTTCTTT.

This clone appeared a few times. The rearrangement links TRBV10-3 to TRBJ1-1, with a weak D call TRBD1 (6 bases). Between the trimmed V and J ends, which lost 10 bases and 1 base, there was a span of 13 bases. The germline CDR1 and CDR2 sequences are ENHRY and SYGVKD. The CDR3 loop spans 13 amino acids. CDR3 protein: CASSEGQNTEAFF. In DNA, the CDR3 is TGTGCCAGCAGCGAGGGACAGAACACTGAAGCTTTCTTT.

This clone has only a few counts. V is TRBV4-1 and J is TRBJ2-5; 11 bases are a match to TRBD2. The CDR3 length is 17 residues. The V gene's germline CDR1 is MGHRA and CDR2 YSYEKL. V lost 3 bases and J lost 0; bases outside the gene matches: 6. CDR3 sequence reads: CASSQGLAVRNQETQYF. The CDR3 DNA follows: TGCGCCAGCAGCCAGGGACTAGCGGTTAGAAACCAAGAGACCCAGTACTTC.

This rearrangement joins TRBV18 to TRBJ1-1; 12 bases map to TRBD1. This CDR3 spans 16 amino acids. V lost 3 bases, J lost 1 base, and 3 bases stayed unmatched. The germline CDR1 and CDR2 sequences are KGHSH and LQKENI. The CDR3 region is CASSPGTGGENTEAFF. The CDR3 DNA is TGTGCCAGCTCACCCGGGACAGGGGGCGAGAACACTGAAGCTTTCTTT.

The rearrangement joins TRBV6-8 to TRBJ2-7, with 7 bases fitting TRBD1. Looked up from germline, CDR1 is MNHGY and CDR2 is SAAAGT. The V segment lost 0 bases and the J segment 2 bases; nucleotides outside the gene matches: 10. This CDR3 is 17 amino acids long. CDR3 sequence: CASSYSFLGTVTYEQYF. CDR3 in DNA: TGTGCCAGCAGTTACTCGTTCCTCGGGACAGTCACCTACGAGCAGTACTTC.

The chain links TRBV29-1 to TRBJ2-7; tentative D call: TRBD1 (7 bases). CDR1 is SQVTM, CDR2 ANQGSEA, per germline. V dropped 6 bases and J dropped 4 bases, with 19 bases sitting between them. CDR3 size: 14 residues. The CDR3 DNA reads TGCAGCGTACCAAAGGGGGGACAGCGATACGAGCAGTACTTC. Translated: CSVPKGGQRYEQYF.

The CDR3 DNA follows: TGTGCCAGTAGTCACGACCGGGGACAGGGCTACACCTTC. Protein product: CASSHDRGQGYTF. The rearrangement uses TRBV19 and TRBJ1-2; 7 bases align to TRBD1. Germline assignment: CDR1 LNHDA and CDR2 SQIVND (reference sequence). The CDR3 has 13 residues. J was trimmed by 8 bases and V by 5 bases; bases with no gene match: 8.

V usage is TRBV19 and J usage is TRBJ2-2; TRBD2 matches at 8 bases. The CDR3 loop spans 16 amino acids. Trimming at V came to 4 bases and at J to 7 bases, leaving 11 bases not matched to a gene. The germline gives CDR1 LNHDA, CDR2 SQIVND (reference sequence). In DNA, the CDR3 is TGTGCCAGTAGTACGGGACTAGAAGTCGTCATCGGGGAGCTGTTTTTT. Protein sequence: CASSTGLEVVIGELFF. The variable domain in full, completed from reference TRBV19 and TRBJ2-2, reads DGGITQSPKYLFRKEGQNVTLSCEQNLNHDAMYWYRQDPGQGLRLIYYSQIVNDFQKGDIAEGYSVSREKKESFPLTVTSAQKNPTAFYLCASSTGLEVVIGELFFGEGSRLTVL.

The chain recombines TRBV6-8 with TRBJ2-1, with TRBD2 matching over 14 bases. The CDR3 has 15 residues. With 8 bases clipped from V and 6 bases from J, the junction kept 6 bases outside the gene matches. The germline gives CDR1 MNHGY, CDR2 SAAAGT. CDR3 region: CASLRLAGGANEQFF. CDR3 nucleotide sequence: TGTGCCAGCTTAAGACTAGCGGGAGGGGCCAATGAGCAGTTCTTC.

The chain recombines TRBV4-1 with TRBJ1-5; D may be TRBD1 (5 bases). Trimming pared 3 bases from V and 7 bases from J, leaving 13 bases between. Germline V gene sequence: CDR1 MGHRA, CDR2 YSYEKL. The CDR3 contains 14 residues. The chain's CDR3 is CASSHPGTGQPQHF. CDR3 DNA: TGCGCCAGCAGCCATCCTGGGACGGGACAGCCCCAGCATTTT.

This chain joins TRBV11-3 and TRBJ1-3; D unresolved. V lost 5 bases to trimming and J lost 0 bases, with 11 bases between them. The CDR3 sequence is 15 residues long. CDR1 and CDR2 (germline): SGHNT, YENEEA. The CDR3 here is CASSHEAYSGNTIYF. Here the CDR3 DNA reads TGTGCCAGCAGCCACGAAGCGTACTCTGGAAACACCATATATTTT.

This clone was seen once. The chain couples TRBV19 to TRBJ1-1, with no clear D. Trimming took off 4 bases at V and 1 base at J, with 10 bases between the two ends. The CDR3 extends over 14 amino acids. Germline values: CDR1 LNHDA, CDR2 SQIVND (reference sequence). The CDR3 is CASSSTSRNTEAFF. DNA for the CDR3: TGTGCCAGTAGTAGTACTTCCCGGAACACTGAAGCTTTCTTT. The full variable domain, with the rest looked up from reference TRBV19 and TRBJ1-1, is DGGITQSPKYLFRKEGQNVTLSCEQNLNHDAMYWYRQDPGQGLRLIYYSQIVNDFQKGDIAEGYSVSREKKESFPLTVTSAQKNPTAFYLCASSSTSRNTEAFFGQGTRLTVV.

The chain carries TRBV18 and TRBJ2-5; D call uncertain. V was trimmed by 6 bases and J by 5 bases, leaving 13 bases between them. The CDR3 is 13 residues long. Germline lookup yields CDR1 KGHSH and CDR2 LQKENI. CDR3 bases: TGTGCCAGCTCCCCAAATGGCGTGGAGACCCAGTACTTC. This sequence encodes CASSPNGVETQYF.

In its sample, this clone was seen a few times. The chain has TRBV23-1 and TRBJ1-4, with a tentative D call TRBD1 (5 bases). TRBV23-1 is filed as an ORF, its function uncertain. With 6 bases removed from V and 4 bases from J, the gap between germline ends came to 18 bases. The CDR3 has 16 amino acids. Here the CDR3 DNA reads TGCGCCAGCAGCCAGCAGAGTTCAGGGTATAATGAAAAACTGTTTTTT. This encodes CASSQQSSGYNEKLFF.

This sequence joins TRBV14 and TRBJ2-4, with D uncertain. Germline CDR1 SGHDN, CDR2 FVKESK. The V end lost 1 base, the J end lost 1 base, and 11 bases lay between the germline ends. This CDR3 is built from 16 residues. The CDR3 DNA sequence: TGTGCCAGCAGCCAAGTAGGGCGGAGTGCCAAAAACATTCAGTACTTC. Translated, it gives CASSQVGRSAKNIQYF.

The CDR3 here is CATSRARGRGTDTQYF. The CDR3 DNA sequence: TGTGCCACCAGCAGAGCCCGGGGGCGCGGCACAGATACGCAGTATTTT. V is TRBV15 and J is TRBJ2-3; D tentatively fits TRBD1 or TRBD2 (6 bases each). The V end lost 1 base, the J end lost 1 base, and 12 bases lay between the germline ends. The length of the CDR3 is 16 residues. Germline V CDR1 and CDR2: LNHNV, YYDKDF (reference sequence).

There are a few counts of this clone. The chain combines TRBV2 with TRBJ2-7, with a possible D match to TRBD1 (6 bases). V was shortened by 6 bases and J by 7 bases, with 16 bases between the two germline ends. In germline, CDR1 is SNHLY, CDR2 FYNNEI. The CDR3 runs to 13 residues. The DNA for the CDR3 is TGTGCCAGCAGGGACAGCAAATCTAGAGAGCAGTACTTC. Protein product: CASRDSKSREQYF.

The chain has TRBV5-1 and TRBJ2-2, with TRBD2 as a possible D gene (6 bases). The ends were cut back, 6 bases at V and 3 bases at J, with 15 bases in the middle. The V gene's germline CDR1 is SGHRS and CDR2 YFSETQ. The CDR3 length is 15 residues. The CDR3 sequence: CASITGSGYTGELFF. CDR3 sequence (DNA): TGCGCCAGCATCACTGGTAGCGGTTACACCGGGGAGCTGTTTTTT.

The V gene is TRBV19, the J gene TRBJ1-3; the D is unclear. Trimming stripped 5 bases from V and 2 bases from J, with 10 bases between. CDR1 and CDR2 from the germline V gene are LNHDA and SQIVND (reference sequence). This CDR3 has 14 amino acids. The CDR3 reads CASSPRTAGNTIYF. CDR3 DNA sequence: TGTGCCAGTAGTCCCCGGACGGCTGGAAACACCATATATTTT. The full variable domain, its missing parts supplied by reference TRBV19 and TRBJ1-3, is DGGITQSPKYLFRKEGQNVTLSCEQNLNHDAMYWYRQDPGQGLRLIYYSQIVNDFQKGDIAEGYSVSREKKESFPLTVTSAQKNPTAFYLCASSPRTAGNTIYFGEGSWLTVV.

This clone came up a few times. The chain is built from TRBV11-3 and TRBJ2-3; 10 nucleotides match TRBD2. The V segment lost 3 bases and the J segment 6 bases; nucleotides outside the gene matches: 6. Germline V gene lookup returns CDR1 SGHNT and CDR2 YENEEA. This CDR3 has 15 amino acids. This CDR3 reads CASSLQREGVDTQYF. The DNA for the CDR3 is TGTGCCAGCAGCTTGCAGCGGGAGGGAGTGGATACGCAGTATTTT.

This clone came up a few times. V and J are TRBV18 and TRBJ1-2, with no clear D. Germline V gene sequence: CDR1 KGHSH, CDR2 LQKENI. The CDR3 runs to 12 residues. Deletions cut 8 bases from V and 3 bases from J, with 10 bases between. The CDR3 spells CASLRTDYGYTF. DNA of the CDR3: TGTGCCAGCCTAAGAACGGACTATGGCTACACCTTC.

V and J are TRBV10-2 and TRBJ2-5; D might be TRBD1 or TRBD2, each matching 5 bases. This CDR3 comprises 14 residues. Germline V gives CDR1 WSHSY, CDR2 SAAADI. The V gene lost 5 bases and the J gene lost 7 bases, with 17 bases spanning the gap. CDR3 region: CASSLTTLTGTQYF. In DNA, the CDR3 is TGCGCCAGCAGTCTGACTACCCTCACAGGGACCCAGTACTTC.

The chain recombines TRBV30 with TRBJ2-1; 7 positions agree with TRBD2. V gave up 3 bases and J gave up 7 bases; unmatched junction bases: 3. Germline V gene sequence: CDR1 GTSNPN, CDR2 SVGIG (reference sequence). The CDR3 extends over 12 amino acids. The CDR3 DNA reads as TGTGCCTGGAGGGGGGGGAGTAATGAGCAGTTCTTC. Protein product: CAWRGGSNEQFF.

This chain joins TRBV28 and TRBJ2-3; D may correspond to TRBD1 or TRBD2 (6 bases each). V gave up 0 bases and J gave up 1 base, with 14 bases separating them. Germline V gene data show CDR1 as MDHEN and CDR2 as SYDVKM. The CDR3 runs to 17 residues. CDR3 nucleotides: TGTGCCAGCAGTTTATGGGGGGGCCAGAGGCGCACAGATACGCAGTATTTT. Residues: CASSLWGGQRRTDTQYF.

Many counts were recorded for this clone. The V and J genes are TRBV11-3 and TRBJ1-2, with D possibly being TRBD1 (5 bases). Trimming shortened V by 5 bases and J by 8 bases, and 21 bases separated the two germline ends. The length of the CDR3 is 15 residues. The germline gives CDR1 SGHNT, CDR2 YENEEA. CDR3 residues: CASSTRDRGTGGYTF. CDR3 DNA: TGTGCCAGCAGCACTCGGGATCGCGGGACGGGGGGCTACACCTTC.